This paragraph reports one T cell receptor (beta chain). What it binds is not known. The authors ran a second PCR of roughly 6 to 11 cycles using a sample-barcoded 5' primer and a J-beta primer mix. Each cDNA was tagged by a template-switch adaptor containing 12 random nucleotides. One entry per CDR3 protein, called by TCRdb with MiXCR from the 5' RACE reads. The sample carries hundreds of thousands of distinct CDR3 sequences, 35% to 40% recorded once. These data belong to a study of blood T cells in healthy people across ages. About the study: T cells yielded about one barcoded beta molecule per two cells through template switching. Broader study findings: Strong correlation linked observed beta diversity and percent naive T cells. A conclusive naive versus antigen-experienced comparison was prevented by the unsorted PBMCs.

The CDR3 spans 10 residues. Trimming removed 7 bases at V and 7 bases at J, with 7 bases between. CDR1 is SNHLY, CDR2 FYNNEI, per germline. What was sequenced was blood. The V and J genes are TRBV2 and TRBJ1-1, with D hard to call. This clonotype was sampled from a man younger than 35 in good health. The CDR3 here is CASKGLEAFF. Written as DNA, the CDR3 is TGTGCCAGCAAGGGTCTTGAAGCTTTCTTT.